This T cell receptor (beta chain) was sequenced in a study of control samples from healthy donors and cancer patients. V shed 3 bases and J 8 bases; nucleotides not matched to a gene: 6. CDR1 is LNHNV and CDR2 is YYDKDF in the germline V gene (reference sequence). The CDR3 is 14 residues long. Measured with immunoSEQ multiplex PCR; TCRdb has only the in-frame clones, and not every one. The data contain 50,000 to 70,000 clones, around 90% of them singletons. Sequencing was carried out using blood. The chain links TRBV15 to TRBJ1-4, with 7 bases identical to TRBD1. This sequence originates from a man aged 45-65 years in good health. Written as DNA, the CDR3 is TGTGCCACCAGCAGCCAGACAGGGTACGAAAAACTGTTTTTT. Translating gives CATSSQTGYEKLFF.